This T cell receptor (beta chain) originates from a study of shared clonotypes between healthy human individuals. Study-level background: There were three CD4 naive, three CD4 memory, two CD8 naive and one CD8 memory plates per donor.

Study-wide points: A reduction in generation probabilities was seen for non-shared clonotypes relative to those shared by all four donors.

On this clone itself: Antigen unknown.

Deep-level settings were used for running the assay. Assay used: immunoSEQ multiplex PCR; TCRdb lists only in-frame clones, some missing. The sample records 800,000 or so clones, just over 95% being singletons. Only CD45RO-negative cells positively selected for CCR7 counted as naive CD8 cells, so terminally differentiated effector memory CD45RA+ cells were excluded. There were no recent acute infections or vaccinations among the donors, who were healthy HIV-negative adults. The CDR3 extends over 17 amino acids. Looked up from germline, CDR1 is MGHRA and CDR2 is YSYEKL. J gave up 8 bases and V 3 bases, and 14 bases lay outside the gene matches.

The chain recombines TRBV4-1 with TRBJ2-1, with 9 bases aligning to TRBD2. This TCR came from a man aged 25 to 40 in good health. Source material: naive CD8+ T cells sorted from blood. CDR3 in amino acids: CASSHQAEVAGVDEQFF. CDR3 bases: TGCGCCAGCAGCCATCAGGCGGAGGTAGCGGGAGTGGATGAGCAGTTCTTC.